One and the same sample provided the 20 T cell receptor beta chains below, sequenced in a study of Ad26.COV2.S vaccination and SARS-CoV-2 variants. TCRdb's copy holds only in-frame clones and misses some; the assay was immunoSEQ multiplex PCR. This table holds roughly 380,000 clones, about 90% found once. The sequenced sample was peripheral blood, obtained after recovery from COVID-19. Source of these receptors: a human donor who had recovered from COVID-19.

The rearrangement uses TRBV7-9 and TRBJ1-2; D is ambiguous. Germline CDR1 SEHNR, CDR2 FQNEAQ (reference sequence). V gave up 6 bases and J gave up 7 bases, with 9 bases separating them. This CDR3 spans 11 amino acids. As DNA, the CDR3 is TGTGCCAGCAGTAACGGAGCTGGCTACACCTTC. Its translation is CASSNGAGYTF.

Only one count was recorded for this clone. The rearrangement uses TRBV5-1 and TRBJ2-7; 10 nucleotides line up with TRBD2. V lost 4 bases, J lost 6 bases, and 13 bases stayed unmatched. CDR3 length: 16 residues. Looked up from germline, CDR1 is SGHRS and CDR2 is YFSETQ. Here the CDR3 DNA reads TGCGCCAGCAGCACGGAGCGGGGGGGCCGTTTGAGCGAGCAGTACTTC. Protein: CASSTERGGRLSEQYF.

The chain links TRBV6-5 to TRBJ1-1; D unresolved. Trimming stripped 2 bases from V and 5 bases from J, with 18 bases between. The CDR3 is 16 amino acids. The germline gives CDR1 MNHEY, CDR2 SVGAGI. The CDR3 bases are TGTGCCAGCAGTTACGGGGAGGCTCAAAAGAGGACTGAAGCTTTCTTT. This gives the protein CASSYGEAQKRTEAFF.

The V gene is TRBV20-1, the J gene TRBJ2-5, with a weak D call TRBD2 (7 bases). With 3 bases removed from V and 1 base from J, the gap between germline ends came to 15 bases. CDR1 is DFQATT, CDR2 SNEGSKA, per germline (reference sequence). The CDR3 is 15 amino acids. CDR3 bases: TGCAGTGCTAGTTCCACAGGGAGGGTCCAAGAGACCCAGTACTTC. This gives the protein CSASSTGRVQETQYF.

This chain connects TRBV7-8 to TRBJ2-2, with 7 bases fitting TRBD2. V shed 4 bases, J shed 7 bases, and the junction held 9 bases outside the gene matches. CDR1 and CDR2 from the germline V gene are SGHVS and FQNEAQ. This CDR3 is 15 amino acids long. Here the CDR3 DNA reads TGTGCCAGCAGCTCCCACCTAGCGGACCTCGGGGAGCTGTTTTTT. Its protein product is CASSSHLADLGELFF.

V usage is TRBV6-1 and J usage is TRBJ1-2; tentative D call: TRBD1 (5 bases). Germline-derived CDR1 and CDR2 are MNHNS and SASEGT. The CDR3 is made up of 14 amino acids. V lost 1 base to trimming and J lost 4 bases, with 10 bases between them. CDR3 in DNA: TGTGCCAGCAGTGAAGATAGGAGGGGCTATGGCTACACCTTC. Amino acid sequence: CASSEDRRGYGYTF.

V usage is TRBV5-1 and J usage is TRBJ1-4, with D unclear. The CDR3 extends over 15 amino acids. The V end was cut by 0 bases, the J end by 2 bases, with 8 bases between. The germline gives CDR1 SGHRS, CDR2 YFSETQ. The DNA for the CDR3 is TGCGCCAGCAGCTTGGGGGGAGGGACTAATGAAAAACTGTTTTTT. Its protein is CASSLGGGTNEKLFF.

V and J are TRBV5-1 and TRBJ2-3; 11 nucleotides align to TRBD2. Germline V lookup: CDR1 SGHRS, CDR2 YFSETQ. The CDR3 loop spans 16 amino acids. The V gene end was trimmed by 3 bases and the J gene end by 3 bases; junction bases not matched to a gene: 6. The CDR3, as DNA: TGCGCCAGCAGCTATAGCGGGGGGGCCGTGACAGATACGCAGTATTTT. This translates into CASSYSGGAVTDTQYF. The whole variable domain, filled in from reference TRBV5-1 and TRBJ2-3, reads KAGVTQTPRYLIKTRGQQVTLSCSPISGHRSVSWYQQTPGQGLQFLFEYFSETQRNKGNFPGRFSGRQFSNSRSEMNVSTLELGDSALYLCASSYSGGAVTDTQYFGPGTRLTVL.

The V call is TRBV20-1, the J call TRBJ1-1; unclear D gene. The CDR3 has 10 amino acids. Germline-derived CDR1 and CDR2 are DFQATT and SNEGSKA (reference sequence). Trimming took off 3 bases at V and 8 bases at J, with 7 bases between the two ends. CDR3 coding DNA: TGCAGTGCTAGGAAAGGGGAAGCTTTCTTT. This codes for CSARKGEAFF.

The V and J genes are TRBV9 and TRBJ1-2; TRBD1 aligns across 8 bases. The V gene end was trimmed by 4 bases and the J gene end by 4 bases; junction bases not matched to a gene: 6. Germline V gives CDR1 SGDLS, CDR2 YYNGEE. This CDR3 has 14 residues. CDR3 region: CASSSTGGSYGYTF. CDR3 coding DNA: TGTGCCAGCAGCTCCACAGGGGGTTCCTATGGCTACACCTTC.

This rearrangement joins TRBV7-2 to TRBJ1-3; the D is unclear. The V end was cut by 5 bases, the J end by 2 bases, with 7 bases between. This CDR3 is 13 amino acids long. CDR1 is SGHTA and CDR2 is FQGNSA in the germline V gene. The CDR3 coding sequence is TGTGCCAGCAGCCCAGACACTGGAAACACCATATATTTT. Translating it yields CASSPDTGNTIYF.

The rearrangement links TRBV6-2 or TRBV6-3 to TRBJ2-3; TRBD1 matches at 11 bases. J was trimmed by 3 bases and V by 0 bases; bases with no gene match: 8. CDR1 and CDR2 from the germline V gene are MNHEY and SVGEGT. There are 18 residues in the CDR3. In DNA, the CDR3 is TGTGCCAGCAGTTACTCGACGACCGGGACAGGGGGGACAGATACGCAGTATTTT. It translates to CASSYSTTGTGGTDTQYF.

About this clone itself: This CDR3 is also generated by other DNA sequences in the sample. This rearrangement joins TRBV27 to TRBJ1-5; the D gene is possibly TRBD1 (5 bases). The CDR3 is made up of 14 amino acids. The germline V gene encodes CDR1 MNHEY and CDR2 SMNVEV (reference sequence). The germline V and J ends were trimmed by 2 bases and 6 bases, with 11 bases remaining between them. The CDR3 sequence is CASSLVLGGQPQHF. CDR3 coding DNA: TGTGCCAGCAGTTTAGTTTTGGGGGGTCAGCCCCAGCATTTT.

As for this clone: A read error may produce the germline difference seen at one junction end. This chain uses TRBV10-3 with TRBJ1-6; D is unclear. The CDR3 runs to 13 residues. The germline gives CDR1 ENHRY, CDR2 SYGVKD. This CDR3 is CAIREYSNSPLHF. The CDR3 bases are TGTGCCATCAGGGAGTACAGTAATTCACCCCTCCACTTT.

This chain links TRBV28 with TRBJ2-1; TRBD1 might be the D (6 bases). V dropped 5 bases and J dropped 4 bases, with 12 bases sitting between them. The length of the CDR3 is 14 residues. Looked up from germline, CDR1 is MDHEN and CDR2 is SYDVKM. CDR3 protein: CASSPGQPYNEQFF. CDR3 nucleotide sequence: TGTGCCAGCAGTCCGGGACAACCATACAATGAGCAGTTCTTC.

The chain employs TRBV11-2 and TRBJ2-2, with TRBD2 identical over 9 bases. This CDR3 has 16 residues. Per germline, CDR1 SGHAT and CDR2 FQNNGV. V trimming: 0 bases; J trimming: 3 bases; junction bases outside the gene matches: 2. CDR3 region: CASSLEAGGYTGELFF. The CDR3 DNA is TGTGCCAGCAGCTTAGAAGCGGGGGGATACACCGGGGAGCTGTTTTTT.

This chain joins TRBV13 and TRBJ2-4; TRBD1 aligns across 11 bases. The V segment lost 4 bases and the J segment 0 bases; nucleotides outside the gene matches: 5. Germline loops: CDR1 PRHDT, CDR2 FYEKMQ (reference sequence). The CDR3 consists of 17 residues. The CDR3 reads CASSSIGTGGAKNIQYF. The CDR3 region has the DNA TGTGCCAGCAGCTCCATTGGGACAGGGGGAGCCAAAAACATTCAGTACTTC.

The rearrangement uses TRBV10-3 and TRBJ1-1, with D possibly TRBD1 on 6 matching bases. Between the trimmed V and J ends, which lost 6 bases and 1 base, there was a span of 15 bases. Germline values: CDR1 ENHRY, CDR2 SYGVKD. The length of the CDR3 is 15 residues. The DNA of the CDR3 is TGTGCCATCAGGACCCCGACAGGATCGAACACTGAAGCTTTCTTT. It translates to CAIRTPTGSNTEAFF.

The chain combines TRBV5-1 with TRBJ1-2; D might be TRBD1 (6 bases). This CDR3 has 13 amino acids. Germline CDR1 is SGHRS and CDR2 is YFSETQ. V lost 4 bases and J lost 4, with 11 bases in between. The CDR3 is CASSLQGSYGYTF. In DNA, the CDR3 is TGCGCCAGCAGCCTCCAGGGGAGCTATGGCTACACCTTC. The whole variable domain, remainder taken from reference TRBV5-1 and TRBJ1-2, is KAGVTQTPRYLIKTRGQQVTLSCSPISGHRSVSWYQQTPGQGLQFLFEYFSETQRNKGNFPGRFSGRQFSNSRSEMNVSTLELGDSALYLCASSLQGSYGYTFGSGTRLTVV.

This clone was seen once. The chain combines TRBV7-3 with TRBJ1-2, with D unclear. This CDR3 has 15 residues. The V and J ends lost 5 bases and 6 bases respectively, with 19 bases between them. In germline, CDR1 is SGHTA, CDR2 FQGTGA. Written as DNA, the CDR3 is TGTGCCAGCAGCATCACGCCGGGTTCGGGTGATGGCTACACCTTC. Translated: CASSITPGSGDGYTF.